The rows below give T cell receptor beta chains drawn from one sample of a study of T cell repertoires in cytomegalovirus infection. TCRdb ran MiXCR on the reads and lists one entry per CDR3 protein. In the table there are about 680,000 distinct CDR3 sequences, 20% to 25% of which are singletons. The source material was CD8+ T cells from PBMCs. Every receptor here comes from a human donor in good health (CMV status not recorded). Some clones in this sample may be carry-over from other donors' samples. Each CDR3 is given with its conserved first and last residue. D genes are given only for firm matches. The size entry is marked missing in some rows and otherwise reads once, few, many or a size class.

V gene	D gene	clone size	J gene	CDR3 DNA	CDR3 protein
TRBV29-1	NA	NA	TRBJ2-6	TGCAGCGTTGAAGTAGGCTGGGGGTGGGGTACTGGGGCCAACGTCCTGACTTTC	CSVEVGWGWGTGANVLTF
TRBV5-6	NA	NA	TRBJ1-1	TGTGTCAGCAGCTCATATGTTTACACTGAAGCTTTCTTT	CVSSSYVYTEAFF
TRBV2	NA	NA	TRBJ1-6	TGTGCCAGCAGTGAAGTCGGATTGGAGTATAATTCACCCCTCCACTTT	CASSEVGLEYNSPLHF
TRBV19	TRBD1	many	TRBJ1-2	TGTGCCAGTAGTCTTACAGGGGCCGGCTATGGCTACACCTTC	CASSLTGAGYGYTF
TRBV7-3	NA	many	TRBJ2-2	TGTGCCAGCAGCTCGTACGGGAACTCCGGGGAGCTGTTTTTT	CASSSYGNSGELFF
TRBV10-3	NA	NA	TRBJ2-5	TGTGCCATCAGAGGGGTACGCGAGACCCAGTACTTC	CAIRGVRETQYF
TRBV7-4	TRBD1	NA	TRBJ1-2	TGTGCCAGCAGCTCAAATGACAGGGGACTACAGGGCTACACCTTC	CASSSNDRGLQGYTF
TRBV2	NA	NA	TRBJ1-1	TGTGCCAGCAGTGGTCAGTGGGCTTTCTTT	CASSGQWAFF
TRBV12-3/TRBV12-4	NA	NA	TRBJ2-3	TGTGCCAGCAGTTTCGTGACCAGTCGGACCGCAGATACGCAGTATTTT	CASSFVTSRTADTQYF
TRBV7-8	TRBD2	few	TRBJ2-1	TGTGCCAGCAGCTCCGGGACTAGCGGGGACCCTCCCTACAATGAGCAGTTCTTC	CASSSGTSGDPPYNEQFF
TRBV5-1	NA	few	TRBJ2-7	TGCGCCAGCAGCTTGGACCAGGGCTACTACGAGCAGTACTTC	CASSLDQGYYEQYF
TRBV4-1	NA	few	TRBJ1-4	TGCGCCAGCAGCCAGACGATCCAGGGGAAAGAAAAACTGTTTTTT	CASSQTIQGKEKLFF
TRBV7-6	TRBD1	NA	TRBJ1-1	TGTGCCAGCAGCTTAGGCAGGGGGGCAGCTGAAGCTTTCTTT	CASSLGRGAAEAFF
TRBV5-5	NA	NA	TRBJ1-2	TGTGCCAGCAGCTTGGGGACAATCGTCCTTGGCTACACCTTC	CASSLGTIVLGYTF
TRBV12-3/TRBV12-4	NA	NA	TRBJ2-2	TGTGCCAGCACTCGGTCAACTAGTACCGGGGAGCTGTTTTTT	CASTRSTSTGELFF
TRBV5-6	NA	few	TRBJ1-1	TGTGCCAGCAGCAGCGGGACATCGCGGAATGAAGCTTTCTTT	CASSSGTSRNEAFF
TRBV10-3	NA	NA	TRBJ2-3	TGTGCCATCAGTGAGCCCGCGACGACGGATACGCAGTATTTT	CAISEPATTDTQYF
TRBV24-1	NA	few	TRBJ1-5	TGTGCCACCAGTGCTTCGGGAGGGGCCCTTGGCAATCAGCCCCAGCATTTT	CATSASGGALGNQPQHF
TRBV28	NA	NA	TRBJ1-2	TGTGCCAGCAGCCCCGCGAGGGGATTAACCTTC	CASSPARGLTF
TRBV6-6	TRBD1	NA	TRBJ1-5	TGTGCCAGCAGTTACGAACCGGGACAGGGGGCACCTAGCAATCAGCCCCAGCATTTT	CASSYEPGQGAPSNQPQHF
TRBV12-3/TRBV12-4	NA	NA	TRBJ1-2	TGTGCCAGCAGTCCTGGGGGGAACTATGGCTACACCTTC	CASSPGGNYGYTF
TRBV7-6	NA	NA	TRBJ2-1	TGTGCCAGCAGCTTAGCGGGGAGGGGGGGGATCTACAATGAGCAGTTCTTC	CASSLAGRGGIYNEQFF
TRBV15	TRBD1	NA	TRBJ2-7	TGTGCCACCAGGGGGACAGGGGGCAGCGAGCAGTACTTC	CATRGTGGSEQYF
TRBV29-1	NA	few	TRBJ1-2	TGCAGCGTAGGAGGGCGTGCTAACTATGGCTACACCTTC	CSVGGRANYGYTF
TRBV12-3/TRBV12-4	TRBD1	NA	TRBJ2-5	TGTGCCAGCAGCTTCTTCCTTGGGACAGGGGGGGAGACCCAGTACTTC	CASSFFLGTGGETQYF
TRBV11-2	TRBD1	NA	TRBJ2-2	TGTGCCAGCAGCCGAGGACAGGCCGACGGGGAGCTGTTTTTT	CASSRGQADGELFF
TRBV7-2	TRBD1	few	TRBJ2-5	TGTGCCAGCAGCTTCACAGGGGGCGGAGAGACCCAGTACTTC	CASSFTGGGETQYF
TRBV28	NA	many	TRBJ1-5	TGTGCCAGCTACGGACAGACATATAGCAATCAGCCCCAGCATTTT	CASYGQTYSNQPQHF
TRBV27	TRBD1	many	TRBJ1-5	TGTGCCAGCAGCACCGGACAGGGTAGCAATCAGCCCCAGCATTTT	CASSTGQGSNQPQHF
TRBV12-3/TRBV12-4	NA	few	TRBJ1-4	TGTGCCAGCAGATTCCAGGGAAAACTGTTTTTT	CASRFQGKLFF
TRBV20-1	NA	few	TRBJ2-1	TGCAGTGCTAGAGATCAATCAACCGTCGTCCGTTTGGGGGACAATGAGCAGTTCTTC	CSARDQSTVVRLGDNEQFF
TRBV5-6	NA	few	TRBJ2-7	TGTGCCAGCAGCCTCTCCGGGACGGTCTACTCCTACGAGCAGTACTTC	CASSLSGTVYSYEQYF
TRBV6-2/TRBV6-3	TRBD1	few	TRBJ1-1	TGTGCCAGCAGCCACAGGGGTCGAACTGAAGCTTTCTTT	CASSHRGRTEAFF
TRBV6-2/TRBV6-3	TRBD1	many	TRBJ2-1	TGTGCCAGCAGTTACTTAGAGGACAGGACCTACAATGAGCAGTTCTTC	CASSYLEDRTYNEQFF
TRBV28	NA	few	TRBJ2-5	TGTGCCCTAGGCCCCCCGGGGGAGACCCAGTACTTC	CALGPPGETQYF
TRBV2	NA	NA	TRBJ2-7	TGTGCCAGCAGTGGATCGGGCTACGAGCAGTACTTC	CASSGSGYEQYF
TRBV28	TRBD1	NA	TRBJ1-6	TGTGCCAGCAGAGAAATCAGGGAGGGGGCGGGAGATTCACCCCTCCACTTT	CASREIREGAGDSPLHF
TRBV20-1	TRBD2	NA	TRBJ2-5	TGCAGTGCTAGAGATCGGCTAGCGGGTTGGGAGACCCAGTACTTC	CSARDRLAGWETQYF
TRBV2	NA	NA	TRBJ2-2	TGTGCCAGCAGTGAAGCCCGAATCGAGACCGGGGAGCTGTTTTTT	CASSEARIETGELFF
TRBV5-8	NA	few	TRBJ1-6	TGTGCCAGCAGCTCGGACAGAAGGAGGTATAATTCACCCCTCCACTTT	CASSSDRRRYNSPLHF
TRBV5-6	NA	few	TRBJ2-1	TGTGCCAGCAGCTTGGTCCGAGGCGATGAGCAGTTCTTC	CASSLVRGDEQFF
TRBV29-1	TRBD1	NA	TRBJ1-2	TGCAGCGTTGAAAGGGACAGCGCTAACTATGGCTACACCTTC	CSVERDSANYGYTF
TRBV25-1	NA	NA	TRBJ2-1	TGTGCCAGCAGTGAATATTTCGGGACAACGGGTAATGAGCAGTTCTTC	CASSEYFGTTGNEQFF
TRBV12-3/TRBV12-4	TRBD2	many	TRBJ2-3	TGTGCCAGCCAAGACTGGGAGCGGGGGGCTGAAGATACGCAGTATTTT	CASQDWERGAEDTQYF
TRBV12-3/TRBV12-4	NA	many	TRBJ1-2	TGTGCCAGCAGACCAGGGCTCAACTATGGCTACACCTTC	CASRPGLNYGYTF
TRBV29-1	TRBD2	NA	TRBJ2-2	TGCAGCGTTGAAGAGGGATTAGCGGGGGGGCCCGGGGAGCTGTTTTTT	CSVEEGLAGGPGELFF
TRBV7-6	TRBD1	many	TRBJ1-1	TGTGCCAGCAGAACGACAGGGAGAAGCACTGAAGCTTTCTTT	CASRTTGRSTEAFF
TRBV24-1	NA	many	TRBJ2-1	TGTGCCACCACCTTGGACATGACGCACAATGAGCAGTTCTTC	CATTLDMTHNEQFF
TRBV12-3/TRBV12-4	NA	NA	TRBJ1-1	TGTGCCAGCAGTTTCGTAGTAAGGGAGCACACTGAAGCTTTCTTT	CASSFVVREHTEAFF
TRBV4-1	TRBD1	many	TRBJ2-7	TGCGCCAGCAGCCCGGGACAGGGATTCTACGAGCAGTACTTC	CASSPGQGFYEQYF
TRBV12-5	NA	NA	TRBJ1-2	TGTGCTAGTGGTCCCCGGGAGGCCCAAGATTTCTATGGCTACACCTTC	CASGPREAQDFYGYTF